Presented here are 25 T cell receptor beta chains from one specimen sequenced in a study of cytomegalovirus exposure and HLA in healthy donors. Researchers ran the PCR with 60 Vbeta and 13 Jbeta primers. Profiled with immunoSEQ multiplex PCR; TCRdb holds only in-frame clones, not every one. The sample has 150,000 to 200,000 clones; roughly 87% are singletons. The material sequenced was PBMCs. These receptors came from a girl less than two years old in good health and CMV-seronegative.

This clone was detected only once. The rearrangement joins TRBV5-8 to TRBJ1-2, with D unresolved. Germline CDR1 reads SGHTS; CDR2 reads YDEGEE. Trimming stripped 4 bases from V and 3 bases from J, with 13 bases between. This CDR3 comprises 14 residues. This CDR3 is CASSVKLVHYGYTF. For the CDR3, the DNA is TGTGCCAGCAGCGTAAAGCTAGTCCACTATGGCTACACCTTC.

The chain uses TRBV6-5 and TRBJ2-7; TRBD1 matches 8 bases. The CDR3 loop spans 11 amino acids. Germline V lookup: CDR1 MNHEY, CDR2 SVGAGI. V lost 11 bases, J lost 4 bases, and 4 bases stayed unmatched. The CDR3 reads CAAWTGYEQYF. The CDR3 DNA sequence: TGTGCCGCCTGGACAGGGTACGAGCAGTACTTC.

This clone came up once. The chain has TRBV5-1 and TRBJ2-5; TRBD2 aligns across 7 bases. Germline-derived CDR1 and CDR2 are SGHRS and YFSETQ. The CDR3 has 16 residues. Losses at the gene ends were 0 bases for V and 2 bases for J; bases not matched to a gene: 7. CDR3 residues: CASSLVLGGEQETQYF. For the CDR3, the DNA is TGCGCCAGCAGCTTGGTTTTGGGGGGGGAGCAAGAGACCCAGTACTTC. Variable domain in full (rest from reference TRBV5-1 and TRBJ2-5): KAGVTQTPRYLIKTRGQQVTLSCSPISGHRSVSWYQQTPGQGLQFLFEYFSETQRNKGNFPGRFSGRQFSNSRSEMNVSTLELGDSALYLCASSLVLGGEQETQYFGPGTRLLVL.

The table lists this clone with a few counts. The rearrangement joins TRBV18 to TRBJ1-2; 10 positions match TRBD1. CDR1 KGHSH and CDR2 LQKENI come from the germline V gene. J lost 1 base, V lost 5 bases, and 10 bases had no gene match. The CDR3 contains 17 residues. This chain's CDR3 is CASSLSRDRGDNYGYTF. The CDR3 DNA reads TGTGCCAGCTCATTGTCCCGGGACAGGGGCGATAACTATGGCTACACCTTC.

The chain combines TRBV7-3 with TRBJ1-1; D uncertain. V lost 2 bases and J 0 bases, leaving 4 bases between the germline ends. CDR1 and CDR2 (germline): SGHTA, FQGTGA. CDR3 length: 13 residues. CDR3 nucleotides: TGTGCCAGCAGCTTATTCATGAACACTGAAGCTTTCTTT. This codes for CASSLFMNTEAFF.

The J gene is TRBJ1-3, the V gene TRBV7-2; no reliable D call. V lost 5 bases to trimming and J lost 0 bases, with 11 bases between them. The CDR3 is 15 amino acids. Germline-derived CDR1 and CDR2 are SGHTA and FQGNSA. In DNA, the CDR3 is TGTGCCAGCAGCAAAAACAGTGACTCTGGAAACACCATATATTTT. Its translation: CASSKNSDSGNTIYF.

In this sample, this clone turned up once. J is TRBJ2-5 and V is TRBV29-1, with TRBD1 matching over 11 bases. The end of the DNA is better explained by TRBJ2-7, so the J call may be wrong. The CDR3 spans 15 residues. Per the germline V gene, CDR1 is SQVTM and CDR2 is ANQGSEA. The CDR3 spells CSVEGGTGGDYEQYF. Written as DNA, the CDR3 is TGCAGCGTTGAAGGGGGGACAGGGGGTGACTACGAGCAGTACTTC.

On this clone itself: The junction departs from the called germline gene at one end, perhaps through a read error. This chain uses TRBV20-1 with TRBJ2-1, with no clear D. Germline CDR1 DFQATT, CDR2 SNEGSKA (reference sequence). This CDR3 has 11 amino acids. CDR3 region: CSAPPHPRGVF. The CDR3 nucleotides are TGCAGTGCTCCCCCCCACCCGCGAGGCGTCTTC.

V and J are TRBV4-2 and TRBJ2-7; 7 positions agree with TRBD2. The CDR3 extends over 17 amino acids. Germline V gives CDR1 LGHNA, CDR2 YNFKEQ. V shed 1 base, J shed 2 bases, and the junction held 11 bases outside the gene matches. This CDR3 is CASSQGTGTTNTYEQYF. CDR3 coding DNA: TGTGCCAGCAGCCAAGGAACCGGGACTACCAACACCTACGAGCAGTACTTC.

The chain is built from TRBV7-2 and TRBJ2-7; D ambiguous. Trimming removed 5 bases from V and 0 bases from J, with 14 bases in between. CDR1 and CDR2 from the germline V gene are SGHTA and FQGNSA. This CDR3 has 15 amino acids. As DNA, the CDR3 is TGTGCCAGCAGCCATAATACGCTAGACTCCTACGAGCAGTACTTC. Protein product: CASSHNTLDSYEQYF. The variable domain in full, with the rest retrieved from reference TRBV7-2 and TRBJ2-7, is GAGVSQSPSNKVTEKGKDVELRCDPISGHTALYWYRQSLGQGLEFLIYFQGNSAPDKSGLPSDRFSAERTGGSVSTLTIQRTQQEDSAVYLCASSHNTLDSYEQYFGPGTRLTVT.

The rearrangement links TRBV7-4 to TRBJ2-5, with 9 bases identical to TRBD2. J lost 3 bases, V lost 5 bases, and 16 bases had no gene match. The CDR3 length is 18 residues. Germline V gene data show CDR1 as SGHVT and CDR2 as SQSDAQ. The DNA of the CDR3 is TGTGCCAGCAGCCTACTACCGGCCCTAGCGGGATTAAAAGAGACCCAGTACTTC. Its protein is CASSLLPALAGLKETQYF.

The count of this clone is one. This sequence joins TRBV5-6 and TRBJ1-1; 8 bases agree with TRBD1. Germline V gene sequence: CDR1 SGHDT, CDR2 YYEEEE. The CDR3 covers 15 residues. J gave up 5 bases and V 5 bases, and 11 bases lay outside the gene matches. CDR3 protein: CASSYGQGFWTEAFF. Written as DNA, the CDR3 is TGTGCCAGCAGTTATGGACAGGGATTCTGGACTGAAGCTTTCTTT.

The CDR3 DNA follows: TGTGCCAGCAAGGGGCGGTACACTGAAGCTTTCTTT. Protein product: CASKGRYTEAFF. The chain uses TRBV2 and TRBJ1-1, with D possibly matching TRBD1 (5 bases). Germline CDR1 SNHLY, CDR2 FYNNEI. V shed 7 bases and J shed 3 bases, with 9 bases lying between them. The CDR3 spans 12 residues. Together with reference TRBV2 and TRBJ1-1, the CDR3 gives the full variable domain: EPEVTQTPSHQVTQMGQEVILRCVPISNHLYFYWYRQILGQKVEFLVSFYNNEISEKSEIFDDQFSVERPDGSNFTLKIRSTKLEDSAMYFCASKGRYTEAFFGQGTRLTVV.

This clone was observed a single time. V gene TRBV2 combines with J gene TRBJ1-2; D might be TRBD1 (6 bases). Trimming left V 3 bases short and J 3 bases short, with 11 bases between. Per the germline V gene, CDR1 is SNHLY and CDR2 is FYNNEI. The CDR3 covers 14 residues. The CDR3 coding sequence is TGTGCCAGCAGTGACGCAGGGGTCCACTATGGCTACACCTTC. As protein: CASSDAGVHYGYTF.

The genes are TRBV6-5 and TRBJ1-3, with a possible D match to TRBD1 (6 bases). V lost 5 bases, J lost 3 bases, and 11 bases lay in between. This CDR3 has 14 amino acids. Per the germline V gene, CDR1 is MNHEY and CDR2 is SVGAGI. CDR3 DNA: TGTGCCAGCAGTCCGGTGGACAGTGGAAACACCATATATTTT. Its protein is CASSPVDSGNTIYF.

The chain combines TRBV6-4 with TRBJ1-1, with no clear D. V gave up 6 bases and J gave up 6 bases, with 14 bases separating them. The CDR3 totals 13 residues. Germline V gene sequence: CDR1 MRHNA, CDR2 SNTAGT. In DNA, the CDR3 is TGTGCCAGCAGCAGAGACTCAAACGCTGAAGCTTTCTTT. Translated, it gives CASSRDSNAEAFF.

The rearrangement links TRBV30 to TRBJ2-7; D remains ambiguous. CDR3 length equals 15 residues. V lost 5 bases and J lost 3, with 20 bases in between. The germline V gene has CDR1 GTSNPN and CDR2 SVGIG (reference sequence). The CDR3: CAWPSGGYKRYEQYF. CDR3 nucleotide sequence: TGTGCCTGGCCATCGGGTGGATATAAGCGCTACGAGCAGTACTTC.

The chain links TRBV5-5 to TRBJ2-1, with TRBD1 matching over 9 bases. Per the germline V gene, CDR1 is SGHKS and CDR2 is YYEKEE (reference sequence). The V and J ends lost 3 bases and 5 bases, in that order; junction bases with no gene match: 12. The CDR3 is 17 residues long. The CDR3 DNA follows: TGTGCCAGCAGCTCTAAAATTGGGACAGGGTATGACAATGAGCAGTTCTTC. It codes for CASSSKIGTGYDNEQFF.

The chain combines TRBV7-9 with TRBJ2-3; 9 nucleotides align to TRBD2. This CDR3 has 17 amino acids. After removal of 4 bases from V and 1 base from J, the junction contained 9 bases not matched to a gene. Germline lookup yields CDR1 SEHNR and CDR2 FQNEAQ (reference sequence). CDR3 region: CASSSPPLAGGTDTQYF. The DNA of the CDR3 is TGTGCCAGCAGCTCTCCACCTTTAGCGGGAGGCACAGATACGCAGTATTTT.

A single count supports this clone. The chain is built from TRBV4-1 and TRBJ2-7; 7 bases match TRBD1. The CDR3 is made up of 15 amino acids. The V gene end was trimmed by 4 bases and the J gene end by 8 bases; junction bases not matched to a gene: 14. Germline CDR1 reads MGHRA; CDR2 reads YSYEKL. The CDR3 loop is CASSRKTGDPVKQYF. The CDR3 DNA is TGCGCCAGCAGCCGTAAAACAGGGGATCCGGTCAAGCAGTACTTC.

The chain is built from TRBV12-5 and TRBJ2-3; D call uncertain. The CDR3 loop spans 14 amino acids. In germline, CDR1 is LGHNT, CDR2 FRNRAP. Trimming shortened V by 2 bases and J by 8 bases, and 14 bases separated the two germline ends. The CDR3 loop reads CASGLYPLTPTQYF. The DNA for the CDR3 is TGTGCTAGTGGTTTGTACCCCCTGACTCCTACGCAGTATTTT.

J is TRBJ2-2 and V is TRBV4-1; 9 nucleotides agree with TRBD1. The CDR3 covers 21 residues. Trimming at V came to 2 bases and at J to 0 bases, leaving 16 bases not matched to a gene. Germline CDR1 MGHRA, CDR2 YSYEKL. The CDR3 reads CASSQFHYRGRGRSNTGELFF. The CDR3 nucleotides are TGCGCCAGCAGCCAATTCCATTACAGGGGGCGAGGGAGGTCGAACACCGGGGAGCTGTTTTTT.

V is TRBV18 and J is TRBJ1-2, with TRBD1 identical over 8 bases. The V segment lost 3 bases and the J segment 6 bases; nucleotides outside the gene matches: 6. There are 14 residues in the CDR3. Germline CDR1 KGHSH, CDR2 LQKENI. The CDR3 nucleotides are TGTGCCAGCTCACCCCTTGGACAGGGAGATGGCTACACCTTC. It yields the protein CASSPLGQGDGYTF.

The V gene is TRBV19, the J gene TRBJ2-1; the match to TRBD2 covers 11 bases. J lost 3 bases, V lost 6 bases, and 1 base had no gene match. The germline gives CDR1 LNHDA, CDR2 SQIVND (reference sequence). CDR3 size: 14 residues. The CDR3 loop is CASRTSGDYNEQFF. The CDR3 region has the DNA TGTGCCAGTAGGACTAGCGGGGACTACAATGAGCAGTTCTTC.

This chain connects TRBV27 to TRBJ2-7, with 8 nucleotides matching TRBD2. The CDR3 covers 11 residues. Germline loops: CDR1 MNHEY, CDR2 SMNVEV (reference sequence). J lost 13 bases, V lost 3 bases, and 5 bases had no gene match. CDR3 in amino acids: CASSFSGTLYF. In DNA form, the CDR3 reads TGTGCCAGCAGTTTTAGCGGGACACTTTACTTC.